These T cell receptor beta chains were read from a single sample in a study of beta chain features in type 1 diabetes. Using immunoSEQ multiplex PCR, the repertoire was profiled, and TCRdb retains in-frame clones only, with some absent. The sample comprises 200,000 to 250,000 clones, over 7.5% of which are singletons, and about 0.03% rests with the top ten. Sequencing used naive CD4+ T cells from blood. Receptor source: a young woman in good health. Each CDR3 is given with its conserved first and last residue. The order of the fields is CDR3 DNA, CDR3 protein, J gene, CDR3 length, clone size, D gene, V gene. A D gene is named only where the DNA matches it firmly. Not every row has a clone size; where given, it reads once, few, many or a size class.

TGTGCCCGTCAGGGGGCCGGGGAGCTGTTTTTT,CARQGAGELFF,TRBJ2-2,11,.,TRBD1,TRBV30
TGCGCCAGCGAGGACAAAGGGTCCTACGAGCAGTACTTC,CASEDKGSYEQYF,TRBJ2-7,13,.,.,TRBV10-2
TGCGCCAGCAGCACAGGACTAGCAGAGACCCAGTACTTC,CASSTGLAETQYF,TRBJ2-5,13,.,TRBD2,TRBV5-1
TGTGCCAGCAGCTCCCGACGACTAGCGGGAGCAGATACGCAGTATTTT,CASSSRRLAGADTQYF,TRBJ2-3,16,.,TRBD2,TRBV7-9
TGTGCCAGCAGCTTAGGACTAGCGGCCCAAGAGACCCAGTACTTC,CASSLGLAAQETQYF,TRBJ2-5,15,few,TRBD2,TRBV7-2
TGTGCCAGCAGCCAAGTAGGCGGGCCGCTAGAAGAGACCCAGTACTTC,CASSQVGGPLEETQYF,TRBJ2-5,16,few,.,TRBV4-2
TGCGCCAGCAGCTTGTTATCACTATACAATGAGCAGTTCTTC,CASSLLSLYNEQFF,TRBJ2-1,14,.,.,TRBV5-1
TGCGCCAGCAGCTCGGCCCCATCCGCCGGGACTAGCGTTGGAAAGACCCAGTACTTC,CASSSAPSAGTSVGKTQYF,TRBJ2-5,19,.,TRBD2,TRBV5-1
TGTGCCAGCAGCCGAAGCGGGACGCGTACAGATACGCAGTATTTT,CASSRSGTRTDTQYF,TRBJ2-3,15,.,TRBD2,TRBV7-9
TGCGCCAGCAGCTTGGGGGACAGTCTGAACACTGAAGCTTTCTTT,CASSLGDSLNTEAFF,TRBJ1-1,15,few,TRBD1,TRBV5-1
TGTGCCAGCAGCGTAGGGGGACTAGCTGTCCATGAGCAGTTCTTC,CASSVGGLAVHEQFF,TRBJ2-1,15,few,TRBD2,TRBV9
TGTGCCAGCAGCTTGCAGGGGAACACTGAAGCTTTCTTT,CASSLQGNTEAFF,TRBJ1-1,13,.,.,TRBV5-6
TGTGCCTGGAGTACGGGGGGCGGGCAGTACTTC,CAWSTGGGQYF,TRBJ2-7,11,.,.,TRBV30
TGTGCCAGCAGTCTGATGCGGGGATCACCCCTCCACTTT,CASSLMRGSPLHF,TRBJ1-6,13,.,.,TRBV6-5
TGTGCCAGCAGCCGGACAGGGCTCCACGAGCAGTACTTC,CASSRTGLHEQYF,TRBJ2-7,13,few,TRBD1,TRBV25-1
TGTGCCAGCAGCCCTACTAGCGATGAGCAGTTCTTC,CASSPTSDEQFF,TRBJ2-1,12,few,TRBD2,TRBV6-6
TGTGCCAGCAGCTTGGTTCCGACAGGAATGGAAAAACTGTTTTTT,CASSLVPTGMEKLFF,TRBJ1-4,15,.,.,TRBV5-4
TGTGCCAGCTCACCACCGAGCGTCGAGACCCAGTACTTC,CASSPPSVETQYF,TRBJ2-5,13,.,.,TRBV18
TGTGCCAGCAGCTTAGTCTCAAGGCTAGCCGAGCAGTACTTC,CASSLVSRLAEQYF,TRBJ2-7,14,few,.,TRBV7-2
TGTGCCAGCAGCACTCGTCCGGACACCGGGGAGCTGTTTTTT,CASSTRPDTGELFF,TRBJ2-2,14,.,.,TRBV7-8
TGTGCCAGCAGCCTTTTCGCTAGCGGTTCCGCAGATACGCAGTATTTT,CASSLFASGSADTQYF,TRBJ2-3,16,few,TRBD2,TRBV11-2
TGTGCCAGCAGTTTCGGGCAGGGCCTCACAGATACGCAGTATTTT,CASSFGQGLTDTQYF,TRBJ2-3,15,.,.,TRBV28
TGTGCCAGCAGCTTAGATCCCCACAAGACAGCGAGTGAGCAGTTCTTC,CASSLDPHKTASEQFF,TRBJ2-1,16,few,.,TRBV11-2
TGTGCCTGGAGGGGGGGGGACAGGGTTTATCGTGGCTACACCTTC,CAWRGGDRVYRGYTF,TRBJ1-2,15,few,TRBD1,TRBV30
TGTGCCAGTAGTATAGAACGGGGAGGTCAGCCCCAGCATTTT,CASSIERGGQPQHF,TRBJ1-5,14,.,.,TRBV19
TGTGCCAGCAGCTTCTCTAGCGGGAGCGGGGGAACCGGGGAGCTGTTTTTT,CASSFSSGSGGTGELFF,TRBJ2-2,17,.,TRBD2,TRBV5-4
TGCGCCAGCAGTGAGTCGGTCGGGAGGCCTAAAAACATTCAGTACTTC,CASSESVGRPKNIQYF,TRBJ2-4,16,.,TRBD2,TRBV10-2
TGTGCCAGCAGTTCTCGGGAGGCGAGGGATACGCAGTATTTT,CASSSREARDTQYF,TRBJ2-3,14,.,TRBD2,TRBV6-1
TGTGCCAGACCAGGGGGCTCCAATGAAGCTTTCTTT,CARPGGSNEAFF,TRBJ1-1,12,.,TRBD1,TRBV13
TGTGCCAGCTCACCAGGACAGGGGAAACCTGGAAACACCATATATTTT,CASSPGQGKPGNTIYF,TRBJ1-3,16,.,TRBD1,TRBV18
TGTGCCAGCAGCTTAAACCAGGGTGTAGGGGAGCTGTTTTTT,CASSLNQGVGELFF,TRBJ2-2,14,.,.,TRBV7-8
TGTGCCAGCAGTTTAACCAACATAAAGTCACCCCTCCACTTT,CASSLTNIKSPLHF,TRBJ1-6,14,.,.,TRBV27
TGCGCCAGCAGCTTGGGGGCCTTGAACACTGAAGCTTTCTTT,CASSLGALNTEAFF,TRBJ1-1,14,.,.,TRBV5-1
TGCGCCAGCAGCTTGGTAGGAGTTCAAGCAGATACGCAGTATTTT,CASSLVGVQADTQYF,TRBJ2-3,15,few,.,TRBV5-1
TGTGCCAGCAGCTTAGGGGACAGGGGGCTTGAGACCCAGTACTTC,CASSLGDRGLETQYF,TRBJ2-5,15,few,TRBD1,TRBV11-2
TGCAGCGTTGACGGACTAGCGGGGGGATACGAGCAGTACTTC,CSVDGLAGGYEQYF,TRBJ2-7,14,.,TRBD2,TRBV29-1
TGTGCCAGCAGCCAAGGGCAGGGTGGAACCTATAATTCACCCCTCCACTTT,CASSQGQGGTYNSPLHF,TRBJ1-6,17,.,.,TRBV7-9
TGTGCCAGCAGTTACTATGGGGCGGGGGTCAATGAGCAGTTCTTC,CASSYYGAGVNEQFF,TRBJ2-1,15,.,TRBD2,TRBV6-5
TGCAGCGTCTTAGGGGGCCGGGACTCCATGAACACTGAAGCTTTCTTT,CSVLGGRDSMNTEAFF,TRBJ1-1,16,.,TRBD1,TRBV29-1
TGCAGTGCGCAGGCAGGGGATGGCTACACCTTC,CSAQAGDGYTF,TRBJ1-2,11,.,.,TRBV20-1
TGTGCCTGGATGCAGGTGAACACTGAAGCTTTCTTT,CAWMQVNTEAFF,TRBJ1-1,12,.,.,TRBV30
TGTGCCACCAGCAGAGACGGGCAGCGGGGGGATACGCAGTATTTT,CATSRDGQRGDTQYF,TRBJ2-3,15,.,TRBD2,TRBV15
TGTGCCAGCAGTTTCAGCGGGAGGAATCAAGAGACCCAGTACTTC,CASSFSGRNQETQYF,TRBJ2-5,15,few,TRBD2,TRBV6-6
TGTGCCTGGAGTGTAAAACAGGGATACACAGATACGCAGTATTTT,CAWSVKQGYTDTQYF,TRBJ2-3,15,few,.,TRBV30